These 26 T cell receptor beta chains were sequenced from one sample in a study of cytomegalovirus exposure and HLA in healthy donors. PCR used 60 Vbeta primers and 13 Jbeta primers. TCRdb's table, derived via immunoSEQ multiplex PCR, lists solely in-frame clones and lacks some. The repertoire holds roughly 160,000 clones, with approximately 85% as singletons. Input material: PBMCs. The source is a man aged 18-30 years in good health and CMV-seropositive.

The chain has TRBV9 and TRBJ1-2; 7 nucleotides match TRBD1. The CDR3 runs 11 residues. The V segment lost 10 bases and the J segment 7 bases; nucleotides outside the gene matches: 7. CDR1 and CDR2 from the germline V gene are SGDLS and YYNGEE. CDR3 in amino acids: CAFITGVGYTF. The CDR3 nucleotides read TGTGCCTTTATTACAGGGGTTGGCTACACCTTC.

The table lists this clone with a few counts. V and J are TRBV7-6 and TRBJ1-1; D is unclear. The length of the CDR3 is 15 residues. V dropped 5 bases and J dropped 5 bases, with 18 bases sitting between them. Germline V gene lookup returns CDR1 SGHVS and CDR2 FNYEAQ. This CDR3 is CASSANSGKSTEAFF. CDR3 DNA sequence: TGTGCCAGCAGCGCCAACTCAGGAAAGTCAACTGAAGCTTTCTTT. The variable domain in full, completed from reference TRBV7-6 and TRBJ1-1, reads GAGVSQSPRYKVTKRGQDVALRCDPISGHVSLYWYRQALGQGPEFLTYFNYEAQQDKSGLPNDRFSAERPEGSISTLTIQRTEQRDSAMYRCASSANSGKSTEAFFGQGTRLTVV.

The V and J genes are TRBV5-1 and TRBJ1-1, with TRBD1 identical over 7 bases. The CDR3 runs 14 residues. The trim removed 2 bases at V and 1 base at J, leaving 2 bases unmatched. Germline values: CDR1 SGHRS, CDR2 YFSETQ. Here the CDR3 reads CASSFRTGNTEAFF. CDR3 DNA: TGCGCCAGCAGCTTTAGGACAGGGAACACTGAAGCTTTCTTT.

V usage is TRBV9 and J usage is TRBJ1-2, with D unclear. Germline CDR1 and CDR2: SGDLS and YYNGEE. This CDR3 spans 13 amino acids. Trimming shortened V by 4 bases and J by 4 bases, and 11 bases separated the two germline ends. The CDR3, as DNA: TGTGCCAGCAGCTACCCGGGAGTCTATGGCTACACCTTC. Its protein product is CASSYPGVYGYTF.

CDR3 nucleotide sequence: TGTGCCAGTACAGGGAAACGTCAGCCCCAGCATTTT. Translation gives CASTGKRQPQHF. This sequence joins TRBV19 and TRBJ1-5; a possible D gene is TRBD1 (5 bases). The CDR3 length is 12 residues. The germline V gene encodes CDR1 LNHDA and CDR2 SQIVND (reference sequence). V dropped 7 bases and J dropped 6 bases, with 10 bases sitting between them.

The chain uses TRBV7-9 and TRBJ2-7; 11 bases match TRBD2. The germline CDR1 and CDR2 sequences are SEHNR and FQNEAQ (reference sequence). This CDR3 is 15 amino acids long. The J segment lost 2 bases and the V segment lost 4 bases, leaving 4 bases of the junction unmatched. DNA of the CDR3: TGTGCCAGCAGCTCTACTAGCGGGGGTCCCTACGAGCAGTACTTC. It yields the protein CASSSTSGGPYEQYF.

The chain has TRBV15 and TRBJ2-3; TRBD2 matches 8 bases. The CDR3 is 15 residues long. Germline CDR1 is LNHNV and CDR2 is YYDKDF (reference sequence). Unmatched junction bases numbered 14, after V lost 11 bases and J lost 4 bases. CDR3: CAVSLLSGGADTQYF. The CDR3 DNA reads as TGTGCCGTTTCGTTATTGTCGGGGGGGGCAGATACGCAGTATTTT.

This chain uses TRBV5-4 with TRBJ2-5; 7 nucleotides agree with TRBD1. There are 14 residues in the CDR3. V lost 4 bases, J lost 4 bases, and 7 bases stayed unmatched. CDR1 and CDR2 from the germline V gene are SGHNT and YYREEE (reference sequence). CDR3 sequence (DNA): TGTGCCAGCAGCCTAGACAGGGTACCAGAGACCCAGTACTTC. This codes for CASSLDRVPETQYF.

The J gene is TRBJ1-2, the V gene TRBV6-1; 7 positions agree with TRBD1. The CDR3 is 15 amino acids. J lost 4 bases, V lost 8 bases, and 13 bases had no gene match. Germline V gene lookup returns CDR1 MNHNS and CDR2 SASEGT. CDR3 amino acids: CASCPSGTVAYGYTF. The DNA for the CDR3 is TGTGCCAGCTGTCCATCCGGGACAGTTGCCTATGGCTACACCTTC.

The V and J genes are TRBV6-5 and TRBJ1-1, with 10 nucleotides matching TRBD1. There are 14 residues in the CDR3. Trimming took 6 bases from V and 3 from J; bases not matched to a gene: 4. Germline-derived CDR1 and CDR2 are MNHEY and SVGAGI. The CDR3 loop reads CASRTGGGYTEAFF. The DNA of the CDR3 is TGTGCCAGCAGGACAGGGGGCGGGTACACTGAAGCTTTCTTT.

The rearrangement uses TRBV19 and TRBJ2-1; TRBD2 matches at 7 bases. Germline CDR1 is LNHDA and CDR2 is SQIVND (reference sequence). This CDR3 is built from 14 residues. Losses at the gene ends were 2 bases for V and 7 bases for J; bases not matched to a gene: 5. This CDR3 is CASSITGGRNEQFF. The CDR3 DNA follows: TGTGCCAGTAGTATAACGGGGGGAAGGAATGAGCAGTTCTTC.

The chain joins TRBV7-9 to TRBJ2-7; TRBD1 matches 8 bases. V lost 0 bases to trimming and J lost 5 bases; unmatched junction nucleotides: 6. This CDR3 contains 15 residues. Germline V lookup: CDR1 SEHNR, CDR2 FQNEAQ (reference sequence). The DNA of the CDR3 is TGTGCCAGCAGCTTAGCGGACAGGGCGGGCAACGAGCAGTACTTC. Translation: CASSLADRAGNEQYF.

In nucleotides, the CDR3 is TGTGCCAGTAGCGGCCAAGGGGGCCGGGGGTATAATTCACCCCTCCACTTT. Translation: CASSGQGGRGYNSPLHF. The chain uses TRBV19 and TRBJ1-6; 7 bases are shared with TRBD1. The CDR3 is made up of 17 amino acids. The ends lost 6 bases at V and 4 bases at J; junction bases unmatched: 12. Germline V lookup: CDR1 LNHDA, CDR2 SQIVND (reference sequence).

The rearrangement links TRBV4-3 to TRBJ2-1; D gene unclear. Per germline, CDR1 LGHNA and CDR2 YSLEER. CDR3 length: 15 residues. V lost 0 bases to trimming and J lost 6 bases, with 12 bases between them. The CDR3 nucleotides read TGCGCCAGCAGCCAAGATAGGCAGACAAGCAATGAGCAGTTCTTC. It encodes CASSQDRQTSNEQFF.

The chain employs TRBV5-1 and TRBJ2-3, with D perhaps TRBD2 (6 bases). V was pared by 3 bases and J by 2 bases, with 13 bases between. Germline V gene sequence: CDR1 SGHRS, CDR2 YFSETQ. The CDR3 is made up of 15 amino acids. CDR3 sequence (DNA): TGCGCCAGCAGCTCCCTTGGCGGGGACACAGATACGCAGTATTTT. Its translation is CASSSLGGDTDTQYF.

The rearrangement joins TRBV2 to TRBJ2-7; TRBD2 might be the D (6 bases). This CDR3 region has 12 residues. CDR1 and CDR2 from the germline V gene are SNHLY and FYNNEI. The V end lost 4 bases, the J end lost 4 bases, and 8 bases lay between the germline ends. The CDR3 loop is CASSGRAYEQYF. CDR3 coding DNA: TGTGCCAGCAGTGGGAGGGCTTACGAGCAGTACTTC.

The J gene is TRBJ1-1, the V gene TRBV10-1, with D possibly matching TRBD1 (5 bases). The V and J ends lost 6 bases and 4 bases respectively, with 15 bases between them. Germline V gene sequence: CDR1 WNHNN, CDR2 SYGVQD (reference sequence). The CDR3 spans 14 residues. The chain's CDR3 is CASSEGAMGTEAFF. The CDR3 DNA reads TGCGCCAGCAGCGAAGGGGCCATGGGCACTGAAGCTTTCTTT.

This sequence joins TRBV5-4 and TRBJ2-5, with TRBD2 matching 7 bases. V lost 3 bases and J lost 5; bases outside the gene matches: 10. Germline CDR1 and CDR2: SGHNT and YYREEE (reference sequence). The length of the CDR3 is 15 residues. In DNA form, the CDR3 reads TGTGCCAGCAGCTCGTCTATGACTAGCAGGGAGACCCAGTACTTC. Its translation is CASSSSMTSRETQYF.

The chain uses TRBV9 and TRBJ2-3; no reliable D call. CDR1 and CDR2 from the germline V gene are SGDLS and YYNGEE. The CDR3 is made up of 13 amino acids. Trimming pared 4 bases from V and 1 base from J, leaving 7 bases between. The CDR3 coding sequence is TGTGCCAGCAGCCCGCAGGGCACAGATACGCAGTATTTT. This encodes CASSPQGTDTQYF.

The chain couples TRBV10-1 to TRBJ2-3, with 7 bases aligning to TRBD2. V shed 6 bases, J shed 1 base, and the junction held 7 bases outside the gene matches. The CDR3 loop spans 15 amino acids. The V gene's germline CDR1 is WNHNN and CDR2 SYGVQD (reference sequence). In DNA form, the CDR3 reads TGCGCCAGCAGGAGGGGACTACAGGGCACAGATACGCAGTATTTT. It yields the protein CASRRGLQGTDTQYF.

The CDR3 here is CASSIVGTGAGELFF. The CDR3 region has the DNA TGTGCCAGTAGTATTGTTGGGACAGGGGCCGGGGAGCTGTTTTTT. This sequence joins TRBV19 and TRBJ2-2, with 10 bases matching TRBD1. Germline V lookup: CDR1 LNHDA, CDR2 SQIVND (reference sequence). The CDR3 is 15 residues long. Germline trimming cut 3 bases from V and 6 bases from J; bases unmatched to any gene: 4.

The chain recombines TRBV5-4 with TRBJ1-6, with D perhaps TRBD1 (6 bases). The CDR3 is 15 residues long. Germline V CDR1 and CDR2: SGHNT, YYREEE (reference sequence). V was pared by 4 bases and J by 0 bases, with 8 bases between. CDR3 nucleotides: TGTGCCAGCAGCCCGGACAGCTCCTATAATTCACCCCTCCACTTT. This gives the protein CASSPDSSYNSPLHF.

This rearrangement joins TRBV9 to TRBJ2-3; 9 positions match TRBD2. The germline CDR1 and CDR2 sequences are SGDLS and YYNGEE. J lost 5 bases, V lost 0 bases, and 16 bases had no gene match. CDR3 size: 19 residues. The CDR3 is CASSVVGTSYSRNKDTQYF. The CDR3 nucleotides read TGTGCCAGCAGCGTAGTGGGGACTAGCTATAGTCGGAACAAAGATACGCAGTATTTT.

This clone was detected only once. The V gene is TRBV30, the J gene TRBJ1-2; TRBD1 aligns across 12 bases. The CDR3 covers 16 residues. V shed 5 bases and J 0 bases; nucleotides not matched to a gene: 7. Per the germline V gene, CDR1 is GTSNPN and CDR2 is SVGIG (reference sequence). The CDR3 is CAWGTGGAGTNYGYTF. The CDR3 DNA follows: TGTGCCTGGGGGACAGGGGGCGCAGGGACTAACTATGGCTACACCTTC.

The CDR3 DNA reads as TGTGCCAGCAGCTTAGTCCCCTTTAGCGGGGCCGAAGAGACCCAGTACTTC. Amino acid sequence: CASSLVPFSGAEETQYF. The genes are TRBV11-2 and TRBJ2-5; TRBD2 aligns across 8 bases. The CDR3 is 17 amino acids. CDR1 and CDR2 from the germline V gene are SGHAT and FQNNGV. The trim removed 1 base at V and 3 bases at J, leaving 10 bases unmatched.

This clone was seen just once. The chain has TRBV30 and TRBJ1-6; 7 bases are a match to TRBD1. The length of the CDR3 is 16 residues. Per the germline V gene, CDR1 is GTSNPN and CDR2 is SVGIG (reference sequence). Germline trimming cut 3 bases from V and 14 bases from J; bases unmatched to any gene: 19. The CDR3 nucleotides are TGTGCCTGGAGCACTAGGGACAGAGACGCGGGATTGACCCTCCACTTT. Amino acid sequence: CAWSTRDRDAGLTLHF. Full variable domain (outside the CDR3, taken from reference TRBV30 and TRBJ1-6): SQTIHQWPATLVQPVGSPLSLECTVEGTSNPNLYWYRQAAGRGLQLLFYSVGIGQISSEVPQNLSASRPQDRQFILSSKKLLLSDSGFYLCAWSTRDRDAGLTLHFGNGTRLTVT.